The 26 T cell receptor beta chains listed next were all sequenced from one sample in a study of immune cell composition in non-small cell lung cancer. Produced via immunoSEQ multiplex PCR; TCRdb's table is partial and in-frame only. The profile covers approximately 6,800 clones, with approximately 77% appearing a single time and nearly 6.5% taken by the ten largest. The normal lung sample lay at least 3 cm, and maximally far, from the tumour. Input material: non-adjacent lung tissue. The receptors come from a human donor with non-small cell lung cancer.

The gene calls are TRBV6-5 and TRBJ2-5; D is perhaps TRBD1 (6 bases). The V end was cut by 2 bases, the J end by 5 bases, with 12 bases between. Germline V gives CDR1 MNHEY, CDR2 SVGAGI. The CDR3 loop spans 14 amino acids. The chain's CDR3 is CASSYAGVSETQYF. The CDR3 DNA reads TGTGCCAGCAGTTACGCAGGGGTCTCGGAGACCCAGTACTTC.

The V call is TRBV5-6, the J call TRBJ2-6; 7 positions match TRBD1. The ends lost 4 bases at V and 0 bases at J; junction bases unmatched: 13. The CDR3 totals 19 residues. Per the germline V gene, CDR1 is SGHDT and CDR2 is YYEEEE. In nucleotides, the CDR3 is TGTGCCAGCAGCCACGAGGGACAGAAGCTTCCCTCTGGGGCCAACGTCCTGACTTTC. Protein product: CASSHEGQKLPSGANVLTF.

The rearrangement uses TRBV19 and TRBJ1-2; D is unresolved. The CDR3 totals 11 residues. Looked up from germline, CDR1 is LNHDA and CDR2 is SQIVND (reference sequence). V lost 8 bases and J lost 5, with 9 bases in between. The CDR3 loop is CASFHQYGYTF. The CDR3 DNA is TGTGCCAGTTTCCATCAGTATGGCTACACCTTC.

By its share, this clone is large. CDR3 residues: CASSPLLAGDHNEQFF. The DNA of the CDR3 is TGTGCCAGCAGCCCCCTCCTAGCGGGGGACCACAATGAGCAGTTCTTC. The chain is built from TRBV7-8 and TRBJ2-1, with 10 bases matching TRBD2. CDR3 size: 16 residues. Germline-derived CDR1 and CDR2 are SGHVS and FQNEAQ. J lost 5 bases, V lost 5 bases, and 9 bases had no gene match.

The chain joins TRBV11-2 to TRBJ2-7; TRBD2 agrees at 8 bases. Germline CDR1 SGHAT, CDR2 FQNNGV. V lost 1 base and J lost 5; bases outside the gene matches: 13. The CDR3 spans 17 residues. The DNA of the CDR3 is TGTGCCAGCAGCTTAGCCCCGGGGGGGCCCCCTTATCACGAGCAGTACTTC. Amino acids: CASSLAPGGPPYHEQYF.

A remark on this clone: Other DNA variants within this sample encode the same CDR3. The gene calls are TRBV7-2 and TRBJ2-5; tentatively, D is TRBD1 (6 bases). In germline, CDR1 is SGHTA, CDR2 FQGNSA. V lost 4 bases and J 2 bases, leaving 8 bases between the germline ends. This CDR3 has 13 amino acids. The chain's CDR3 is CASSYGQQETQYF. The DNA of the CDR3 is TGTGCCAGCAGCTATGGACAGCAAGAGACCCAGTACTTC.

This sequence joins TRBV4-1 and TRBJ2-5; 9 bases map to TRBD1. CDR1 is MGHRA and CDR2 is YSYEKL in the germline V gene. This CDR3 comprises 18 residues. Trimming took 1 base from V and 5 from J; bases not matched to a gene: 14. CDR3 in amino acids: CASSQAGTGSISEETQYF. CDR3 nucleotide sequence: TGCGCCAGCAGCCAAGCCGGGACAGGGTCCATCTCGGAGGAGACCCAGTACTTC.

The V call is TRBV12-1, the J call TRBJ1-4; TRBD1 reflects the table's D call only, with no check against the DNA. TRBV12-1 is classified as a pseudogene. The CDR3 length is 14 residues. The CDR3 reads CASSQGNPNEKLFF. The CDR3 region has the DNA TGTGCCAGCAGCCAGGGGAATCCTAATGAAAAACTGTTTTTT.

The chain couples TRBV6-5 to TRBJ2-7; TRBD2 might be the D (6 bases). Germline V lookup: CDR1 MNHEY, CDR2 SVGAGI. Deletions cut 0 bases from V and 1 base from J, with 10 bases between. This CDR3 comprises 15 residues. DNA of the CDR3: TGTGCCAGCAGTTACTCGGGGGGAGGATCCTACGAGCAGTACTTC. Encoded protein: CASSYSGGGSYEQYF.

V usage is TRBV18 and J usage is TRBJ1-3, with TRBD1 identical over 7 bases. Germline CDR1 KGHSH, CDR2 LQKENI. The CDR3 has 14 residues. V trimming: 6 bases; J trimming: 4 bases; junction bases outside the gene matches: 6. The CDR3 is CASSFGTDGNTIYF. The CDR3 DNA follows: TGTGCCAGCTCCTTCGGGACAGACGGAAACACCATATATTTT.

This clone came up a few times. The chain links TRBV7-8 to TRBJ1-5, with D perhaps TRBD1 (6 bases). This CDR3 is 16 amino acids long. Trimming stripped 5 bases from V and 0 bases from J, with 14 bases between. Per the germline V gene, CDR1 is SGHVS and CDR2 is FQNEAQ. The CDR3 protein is CASSAGGRISNQPQHF. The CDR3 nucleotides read TGTGCCAGCAGCGCCGGGGGGCGGATTAGCAATCAGCCCCAGCATTTT.

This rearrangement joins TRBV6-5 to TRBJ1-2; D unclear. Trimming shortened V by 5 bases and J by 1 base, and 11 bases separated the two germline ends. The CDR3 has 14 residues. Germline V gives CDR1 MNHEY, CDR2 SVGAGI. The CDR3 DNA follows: TGTGCCAGCAGTCTAGCCGGGGTTAACTATGGCTACACCTTC. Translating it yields CASSLAGVNYGYTF.

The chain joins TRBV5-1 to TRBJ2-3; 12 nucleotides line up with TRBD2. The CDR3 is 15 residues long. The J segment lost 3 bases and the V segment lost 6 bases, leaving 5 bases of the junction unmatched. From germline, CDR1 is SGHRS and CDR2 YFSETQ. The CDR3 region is CASKITSGRTDTQYF. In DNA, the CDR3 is TGCGCCAGCAAAATAACTAGCGGGAGGACAGATACGCAGTATTTT.

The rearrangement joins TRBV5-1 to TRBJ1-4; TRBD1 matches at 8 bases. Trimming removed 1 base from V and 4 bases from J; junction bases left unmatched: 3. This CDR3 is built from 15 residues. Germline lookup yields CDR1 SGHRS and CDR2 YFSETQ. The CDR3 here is CASSLTGGGNEKLFF. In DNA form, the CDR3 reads TGCGCCAGCAGCTTGACAGGGGGAGGTAATGAAAAACTGTTTTTT.

The CDR3 loop is CSVGTLSGRSYNEQFF. CDR3 in DNA: TGCAGCGTAGGGACATTAAGCGGGAGGTCCTACAATGAGCAGTTCTTC. The rearrangement uses TRBV29-1 and TRBJ2-1; TRBD2 aligns across 9 bases. Germline CDR1 reads SQVTM; CDR2 reads ANQGSEA. V was pared by 6 bases and J by 1 base, with 10 bases of the junction left unmatched. CDR3 length: 16 amino acids.

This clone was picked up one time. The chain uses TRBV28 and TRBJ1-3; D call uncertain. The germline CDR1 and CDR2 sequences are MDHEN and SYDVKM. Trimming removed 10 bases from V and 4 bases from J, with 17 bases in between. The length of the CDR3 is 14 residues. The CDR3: CATHGSSRGNTIYF. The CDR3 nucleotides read TGTGCCACCCACGGGTCCTCAAGAGGAAACACCATATATTTT. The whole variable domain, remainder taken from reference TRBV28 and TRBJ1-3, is DVKVTQSSRYLVKRTGEKVFLECVQDMDHENMFWYRQDPGLGLRLIYFSYDVKMKEKGDIPEGYSVSREKKERFSLILESASTNQTSMYLCATHGSSRGNTIYFGEGSWLTVV.

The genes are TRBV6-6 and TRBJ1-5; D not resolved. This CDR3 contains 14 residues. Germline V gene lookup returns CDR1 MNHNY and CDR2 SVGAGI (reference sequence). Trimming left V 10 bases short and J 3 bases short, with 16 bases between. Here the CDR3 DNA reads TGTGCCACCTCAACAGCCAGCCCCAATCAGCCCCAGCATTTT. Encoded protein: CATSTASPNQPQHF.

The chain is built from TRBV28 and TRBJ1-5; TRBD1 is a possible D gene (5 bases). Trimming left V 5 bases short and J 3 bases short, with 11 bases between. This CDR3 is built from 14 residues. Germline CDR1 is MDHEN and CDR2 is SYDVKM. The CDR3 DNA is TGTGCCAGCAGTACGCAGGGAAACAATCAGCCCCAGCATTTT. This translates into CASSTQGNNQPQHF. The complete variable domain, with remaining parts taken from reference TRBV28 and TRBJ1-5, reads DVKVTQSSRYLVKRTGEKVFLECVQDMDHENMFWYRQDPGLGLRLIYFSYDVKMKEKGDIPEGYSVSREKKERFSLILESASTNQTSMYLCASSTQGNNQPQHFGDGTRLSIL.

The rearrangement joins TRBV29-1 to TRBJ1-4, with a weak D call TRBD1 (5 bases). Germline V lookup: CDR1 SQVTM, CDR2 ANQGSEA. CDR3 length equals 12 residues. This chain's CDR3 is CTAAGIGEKLFF. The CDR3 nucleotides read TGCACCGCGGCAGGGATTGGTGAAAAACTGTTTTTT.

Here the CDR3 reads CASSFPNEQYF. The CDR3 nucleotides are TGTGCCAGCAGCTTTCCCAATGAGCAGTACTTC. The chain uses TRBV7-9 and TRBJ2-7, with D unclear. This CDR3 region has 11 residues. CDR1 is SEHNR and CDR2 is FQNEAQ in the germline V gene (reference sequence). Trimming left V 3 bases short and J 7 bases short, with 7 bases between.

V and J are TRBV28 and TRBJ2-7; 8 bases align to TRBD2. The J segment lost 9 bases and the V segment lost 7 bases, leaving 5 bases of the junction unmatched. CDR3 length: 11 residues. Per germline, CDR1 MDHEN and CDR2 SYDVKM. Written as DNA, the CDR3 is TGTGCCAGCATGGAACGGGAGGGGCAGTACTTC. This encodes CASMEREGQYF.

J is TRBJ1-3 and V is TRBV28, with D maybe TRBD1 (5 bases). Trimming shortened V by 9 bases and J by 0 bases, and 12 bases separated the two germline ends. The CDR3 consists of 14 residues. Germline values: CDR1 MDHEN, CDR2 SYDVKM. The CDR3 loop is CASRRGYSGNTIYF. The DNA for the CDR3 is TGTGCCAGTCGAAGGGGATACTCTGGAAACACCATATATTTT.

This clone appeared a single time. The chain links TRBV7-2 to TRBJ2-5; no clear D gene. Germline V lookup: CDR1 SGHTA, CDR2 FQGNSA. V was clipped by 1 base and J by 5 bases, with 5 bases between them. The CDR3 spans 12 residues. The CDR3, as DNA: TGTGCCAGCAGCTTAGTGGCTGAGACCCAGTACTTC. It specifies CASSLVAETQYF.

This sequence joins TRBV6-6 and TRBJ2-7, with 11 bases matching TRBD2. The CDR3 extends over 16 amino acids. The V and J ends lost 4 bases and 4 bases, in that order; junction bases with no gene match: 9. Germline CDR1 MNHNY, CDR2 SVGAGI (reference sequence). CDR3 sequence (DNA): TGTGCCAGCAGTTTAATATCTAGCGGGGGGAGGTACGAGCAGTACTTC. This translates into CASSLISSGGRYEQYF.

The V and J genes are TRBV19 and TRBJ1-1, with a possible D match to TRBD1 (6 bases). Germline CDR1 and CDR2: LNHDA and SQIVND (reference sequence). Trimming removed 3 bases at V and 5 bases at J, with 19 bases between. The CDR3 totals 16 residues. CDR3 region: CASSMPAGASVTEAFF. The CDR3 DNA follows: TGTGCCAGTAGTATGCCCGCAGGGGCTTCGGTAACTGAAGCTTTCTTT.

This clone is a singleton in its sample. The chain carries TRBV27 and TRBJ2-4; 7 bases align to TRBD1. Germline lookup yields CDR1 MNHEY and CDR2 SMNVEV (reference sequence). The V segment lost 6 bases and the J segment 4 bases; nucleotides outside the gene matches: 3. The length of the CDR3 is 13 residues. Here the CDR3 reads CASRLTGKNIQYF. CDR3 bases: TGTGCCAGCAGGCTGACAGGGAAAAACATTCAGTACTTC.